Listed below are T cell receptor beta chains from one sample, sequenced in a study of read filtering for tumor transcriptome and immune sequencing. TCRdb redid the calling of the reads with MiXCR, one entry per CDR3 protein. Of tens of thousands of distinct CDR3 sequences in the sample, around a fifth are singletons; the top ten hold around 9.9%. The specimen was a population of CD138-negative cells sorted from bone marrow. The receptors originated from a donor at least 40 years old with multiple myeloma. Each CDR3 is given with its conserved first and last residue. The D gene is left open where the match is weak. Clone sizes are given selectively: once, few, many, or a class where the clone is expanded.

J	size	D	V	length	CDR3	DNA
TRBJ2-1	many	TRBD2	TRBV24-1	16	CATSDTGTSGYNEQFF	TGTGCCACCAGTGATACCGGGACTAGCGGATACAATGAGCAGTTCTTC
TRBJ2-7	many	TRBD2	TRBV15	15	CATSRGPGRGYEQYF	TGTGCCACCAGCAGAGGGCCCGGGCGGGGGTACGAGCAGTACTTC
TRBJ2-1	many	TRBD2	TRBV7-3	17	CASSLRPGTSRYNEQFF	TGTGCCAGCAGCCTACGCCCCGGGACTAGCCGTTACAATGAGCAGTTCTTC
TRBJ2-1	NA	TRBD1	TRBV5-1	15	CARGSGQAAYNEQFF	TGCGCCAGAGGCTCCGGACAGGCGGCCTACAATGAGCAGTTCTTC
TRBJ2-5	many	NA	TRBV6-1	14	CASSDTGFVKTQYF	TGTGCCAGCAGTGATACTGGGTTTGTGAAGACCCAGTACTTC
TRBJ2-1	many	NA	TRBV11-2	16	CASRTTRGRSYNEQFF	TGTGCCAGCAGAACAACACGGGGGAGGTCCTACAATGAGCAGTTCTTC
TRBJ2-3	many	NA	TRBV7-6	16	CASSLEPPTSTDTQYF	TGTGCCAGCAGCTTAGAACCGCCGACTAGCACAGATACGCAGTATTTT
TRBJ1-5	few	NA	TRBV29-1	13	CSVVWDSNQPQHF	TGCAGCGTTGTTTGGGATAGCAATCAGCCCCAGCATTTT
TRBJ1-2	many	TRBD1	TRBV28	13	CASNNRDRGQDTF	TGTGCCAGCAACAACCGGGACAGGGGGCAAGACACCTTC
TRBJ1-2	few	NA	TRBV28	15	CASSPPRRNGYGYTF	TGTGCCAGCAGTCCCCCCCGCAGGAATGGGTATGGCTACACCTTC
TRBJ2-7	few	TRBD2	TRBV5-4	15	CASSFRSAGADEQYF	TGTGCCAGCAGCTTTCGATCCGCGGGAGCGGACGAGCAGTACTTC
TRBJ2-3	NA	TRBD1	TRBV7-3	15	CASSYGTASTDTQYF	TGTGCCAGCAGCTATGGGACAGCTAGCACAGATACGCAGTATTTT
TRBJ2-3	NA	NA	TRBV29-1	13	CSVPTGAQPRQYF	TGCAGCGTTCCGACCGGGGCCCAACCGAGGCAGTATTTT
TRBJ2-1	medium-sized	NA	TRBV2	18	CASSEVTAYLTSYNEQFF	TGTGCCAGCAGTGAAGTGACAGCTTACCTCACCTCCTACAATGAGCAGTTCTTC
TRBJ2-4	NA	NA	TRBV6-5	15	CASRSRGVSMNIQYF	TGTGCCAGCAGGTCCAGGGGAGTATCGATGAACATTCAGTACTTC
TRBJ2-5	many	NA	TRBV28	14	CASSHGRKEETQYF	TGTGCCAGCAGCCATGGGCGGAAGGAAGAGACCCAGTACTTC
TRBJ2-5	many	NA	TRBV10-3	14	CAISVVPTRETQYF	TGTGCCATCAGTGTTGTTCCAACAAGGGAGACCCAGTACTTC
TRBJ2-5	many	NA	TRBV2	14	CASRGRDRQETQYF	TGTGCCAGCAGAGGACGGGACCGTCAAGAGACCCAGTACTTC
TRBJ2-7	many	TRBD2	TRBV6-2/TRBV6-3	15	CASSRLAVSSYEQYF	TGTGCCAGCAGCAGACTAGCGGTCTCCTCCTACGAGCAGTACTTC
TRBJ2-7	many	NA	TRBV5-1	14	CASSRDRSTYEQYF	TGCGCCAGCAGTCGCGACAGGTCTACCTACGAGCAGTACTTC
TRBJ2-7	few	NA	TRBV6-5	14	CASSPTRQSFEQYF	TGTGCCAGCAGCCCGACTCGACAGAGCTTTGAGCAGTACTTC
TRBJ2-1	many	TRBD2	TRBV7-9	17	CASTSTSGRAAYNEQFF	TGTGCCAGCACCTCGACTAGCGGGAGGGCCGCCTACAATGAGCAGTTCTTC
TRBJ2-2	many	NA	TRBV18	16	CASSQTADRNTGELFF	TGTGCCAGCTCACAAACCGCGGATAGGAACACCGGGGAGCTGTTTTTT
TRBJ2-5	many	NA	TRBV13	15	CASSPSGTKEETQYF	TGTGCCAGCAGCCCGTCCGGGACAAAAGAAGAGACCCAGTACTTC
TRBJ2-1	NA	TRBD1	TRBV24-1	17	CATSGAGTGGSHNEQFF	TGTGCCACCAGTGGAGCCGGGACAGGGGGTAGCCACAATGAGCAGTTCTTC
TRBJ2-5	NA	NA	TRBV12-2	14	CASRLGLPKETQYF	TGTGCAAGTCGCTTGGGACTACCCAAAGAGACCCAGTACTTC
TRBJ2-3	few	NA	TRBV2	14	CASRRAASTDTQYF	TGTGCCAGCAGGAGGGCAGCTAGCACAGATACGCAGTATTTT
TRBJ2-1	many	NA	TRBV24-1	15	CATSDMSGGPNEQFF	TGTGCCACCAGTGATATGTCAGGGGGGCCCAATGAGCAGTTCTTC
TRBJ1-4	NA	TRBD1	TRBV11-2	15	CASSGQGGTNEKLFF	TGTGCCAGCAGCGGACAGGGGGGAACTAATGAAAAACTGTTTTTT
TRBJ2-2	many	NA	TRBV9	14	CASSVGQEIGELFF	TGTGCCAGCAGCGTAGGACAGGAGATCGGGGAGCTGTTTTTT
TRBJ2-5	many	NA	TRBV11-2	16	CASSLDLPGPVATQYF	TGTGCCAGCAGCTTAGATCTCCCGGGGCCGGTCGCGACCCAGTACTTC
TRBJ2-5	NA	NA	TRBV28	14	CASSLWRFWETQYF	TGTGCCAGCAGTTTATGGAGGTTTTGGGAGACCCAGTACTTC
TRBJ2-3	many	TRBD2	TRBV28	16	CASSAPGLAGTDTQYF	TGTGCCAGCAGTGCTCCGGGACTAGCGGGCACAGATACGCAGTATTTT